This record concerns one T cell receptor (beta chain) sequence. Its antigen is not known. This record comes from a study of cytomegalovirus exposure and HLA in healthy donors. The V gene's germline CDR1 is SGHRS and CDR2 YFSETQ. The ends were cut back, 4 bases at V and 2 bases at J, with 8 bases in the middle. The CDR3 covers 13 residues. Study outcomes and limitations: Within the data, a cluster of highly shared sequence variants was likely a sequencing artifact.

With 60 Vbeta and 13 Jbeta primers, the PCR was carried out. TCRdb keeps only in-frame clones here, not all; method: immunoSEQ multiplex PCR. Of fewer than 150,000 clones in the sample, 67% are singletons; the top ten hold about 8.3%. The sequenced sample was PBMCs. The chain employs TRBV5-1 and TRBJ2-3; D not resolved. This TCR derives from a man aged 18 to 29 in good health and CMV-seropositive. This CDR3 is CASSPYLTDTQYF. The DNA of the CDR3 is TGCGCCAGCAGCCCCTACCTCACAGATACGCAGTATTTT.